The rows below give T cell receptor beta chains drawn from one sample of a study of cytomegalovirus exposure and HLA in healthy donors. TCRdb's table, derived via immunoSEQ multiplex PCR, lists solely in-frame clones and lacks some. The sample lists 150,000 to 200,000 clones, 70% to 90% occurring once. Sequenced sample: PBMCs. These receptors were taken from a woman younger than 45 in good health and CMV-seronegative. The CDR3 runs from the conserved cysteine through the conserved F or W. D genes are given only for firm matches. Size tells how often a clone was seen (once, few, many) or the class of an expanded clone, and some rows leave it out.

clone size	V gene	D gene	J gene	CDR3 protein	CDR3 DNA
-	TRBV19	-	TRBJ2-2	CASSWSRHVNTGELFF	TGTGCCAGTAGTTGGTCCAGACACGTAAACACCGGGGAGCTGTTTTTT
-	TRBV7-8	TRBD2	TRBJ2-3	CASSLLASGGRSTDTQYF	TGTGCCAGCAGCTTATTGGCTAGCGGGGGGCGTAGCACAGATACGCAGTATTTT
few	TRBV10-1	TRBD1	TRBJ2-7	CASSESITGTGGREQYF	TGCGCCAGCAGTGAGTCAATAACCGGGACAGGGGGGCGCGAGCAGTACTTC
-	TRBV4-2	-	TRBJ2-7	CASSQAIGGKPSYEQYF	TGTGCCAGCAGCCAAGCGATCGGCGGGAAGCCCTCCTACGAGCAGTACTTC
-	TRBV30	-	TRBJ2-6	CAWGTPGANVLTF	TGTGCCTGGGGTACCCCTGGGGCCAACGTCCTGACTTTC
-	TRBV7-6	-	TRBJ2-1	CASSLWAGSSYNEQFF	TGTGCCAGCAGCTTATGGGCGGGAAGCTCCTACAATGAGCAGTTCTTC
-	TRBV6-6	-	TRBJ2-6	CASSPLGGAGANVLTF	TGTGCCAGCAGTCCTCTTGGGGGAGCTGGGGCCAACGTCCTGACTTTC
-	TRBV28	-	TRBJ2-7	CASSLSRIGYEQYF	TGTGCCAGCAGTTTAAGCAGGATCGGCTACGAGCAGTACTTC
-	TRBV7-2	-	TRBJ1-5	CASSFGVNSNQPQHF	TGTGCCAGCAGCTTTGGAGTTAATAGCAATCAGCCCCAGCATTTT
-	TRBV5-4	TRBD2	TRBJ2-3	CASRPWGLAGGTQYF	TGTGCCAGCAGACCCTGGGGGCTAGCGGGAGGTACGCAGTATTTT
-	TRBV6-1	TRBD2	TRBJ2-1	CASSEARGGRAEQFF	TGTGCCAGCAGTGAAGCGAGGGGCGGGAGGGCTGAGCAGTTCTTC
-	TRBV5-8	-	TRBJ1-6	CASSLDLNNSPLHF	TGTGCCAGCAGCTTGGACTTGAATAATTCACCCCTCCACTTT
once	TRBV5-8	-	TRBJ1-1	CASSLRNTEAFF	TGTGCCAGCAGCCTCAGGAACACTGAAGCTTTCTTT
-	TRBV4-3	TRBD2	TRBJ2-5	CASSQAAGGSQETQYF	TGCGCCAGCAGCCAAGCGGCGGGAGGATCTCAAGAGACCCAGTACTTC
-	TRBV6-1	-	TRBJ2-6	CASSANRAGANVLTF	TGTGCCAGCAGTGCCAACAGGGCTGGGGCCAACGTCCTGACTTTC
-	TRBV6-5	-	TRBJ1-4	CASSFGVATNEKLFF	TGTGCCAGCAGTTTTGGGGTTGCAACTAATGAAAAACTGTTTTTT
-	TRBV7-3	TRBD1	TRBJ2-5	CASSLLGQGARETQYF	TGTGCCAGCAGCTTATTGGGACAGGGGGCTCGAGAGACCCAGTACTTC
-	TRBV19	TRBD1	TRBJ1-3	CASARQGGNTIYF	TGTGCCAGTGCCCGACAGGGCGGAAACACCATATATTTT
few	TRBV5-5	TRBD1	TRBJ2-7	CASSPDRVRYEQYF	TGTGCCAGCAGCCCGGACAGGGTCAGGTACGAGCAGTACTTC
-	TRBV28	TRBD1	TRBJ1-4	CASSSNQGGGEKLFF	TGTGCCAGCAGTTCAAACCAGGGGGGAGGTGAAAAACTGTTTTTT
-	TRBV4-2	-	TRBJ2-3	CASSHIGASPEETQYF	TGTGCCAGCAGCCACATCGGAGCGTCGCCCGAAGAAACGCAGTATTTT
-	TRBV2	-	TRBJ2-7	CASTRSGGSYEQYF	TGTGCCAGCACGCGAAGTGGGGGGTCCTACGAGCAGTACTTC
-	TRBV9	TRBD2	TRBJ2-1	CASSVSSGTYNEQFF	TGTGCCAGCAGCGTAAGTAGCGGGACCTACAATGAGCAGTTCTTC
-	TRBV28	-	TRBJ2-5	CASSSGKETQYF	TGTGCCAGCAGTTCCGGGAAGGAGACCCAGTACTTC
-	TRBV30	TRBD1	TRBJ2-7	CAWGTGNSYEQYF	TGTGCCTGGGGGACAGGTAACTCCTACGAGCAGTACTTC
-	TRBV29-1	TRBD1	TRBJ1-2	CSVRTGGEDGYTF	TGCAGCGTTCGAACAGGGGGCGAGGATGGCTACACCTTC
-	TRBV4-1	TRBD2	TRBJ2-3	CASSQTRGRSGGDTQYF	TGCGCCAGCAGCCAAACCCGAGGACGGAGCGGGGGGGATACGCAGTATTTT
-	TRBV27	TRBD1	TRBJ2-1	CASRKTGGNEQFF	TGTGCCAGCAGAAAGACAGGGGGCAATGAGCAGTTCTTC
-	TRBV28	-	TRBJ1-1	CASSDRNKLEAFF	TGTGCCAGCAGTGACAGAAATAAACTTGAAGCTTTCTTT
-	TRBV29-1	TRBD1	TRBJ2-1	CSVEDRDRSYNEQFF	TGCAGCGTTGAAGATAGGGACAGGTCGTACAATGAGCAGTTCTTC
-	TRBV11-2	-	TRBJ2-2	CASSLWGRDTGELFF	TGTGCCAGCAGCTTATGGGGGCGAGACACCGGGGAGCTGTTTTTT
-	TRBV7-2	-	TRBJ1-3	CASSPDPGLSGNTIYF	TGTGCCAGCAGCCCGGATCCGGGACTCTCTGGAAACACCATATATTTT
-	TRBV11-2	TRBD1	TRBJ2-2	CASSLVGGPGELFF	TGTGCCAGCAGCTTAGTAGGGGGCCCCGGGGAGCTGTTTTTT
-	TRBV4-1	TRBD2	TRBJ2-7	CASSQAPLAGGSYEQYF	TGCGCCAGCAGCCAAGCTCCTCTAGCGGGGGGCTCCTACGAGCAGTACTTC
once	TRBV29-1	TRBD1	TRBJ2-2	CSVIWSLQGANTGELFF	TGCAGCGTTATTTGGTCTCTGCAGGGGGCAAACACCGGGGAGCTGTTTTTT
-	TRBV19	-	TRBJ2-5	CASSIPLAGRETQYF	TGTGCCAGTAGTATACCCCTGGCGGGGCGGGAGACCCAGTACTTC
-	TRBV18	-	TRBJ2-2	CASSPDLRGTGELFF	TGTGCCAGCTCACCCGACCTGCGTGGGACCGGGGAGCTGTTTTTT
once	TRBV6-1	-	TRBJ1-1	CASSSQGNTEAFF	TGTGCCAGCAGTTCCCAGGGGAACACTGAAGCTTTCTTT
-	TRBV18	TRBD2	TRBJ2-3	CASSLAGGSTDTQYF	TGTGCCAGCTCACTAGCGGGGGGAAGCACAGATACGCAGTATTTT
-	TRBV7-9	-	TRBJ1-3	CAAPTDNSGNTIYF	TGTGCCGCCCCGACAGACAACTCTGGAAACACCATATATTTT
-	TRBV5-6	TRBD1	TRBJ2-2	CASSLVSTGVSNTGELFF	TGTGCCAGCAGCTTGGTATCGACAGGGGTTTCGAACACCGGGGAGCTGTTTTTT
-	TRBV6-5	-	TRBJ1-1	CASSFQGKSEAFF	TGTGCCAGCAGTTTCCAAGGGAAGAGTGAAGCTTTCTTT
once	TRBV25-1	-	TRBJ2-7	CASSLGLRNEQYF	TGTGCCAGCAGTCTGGGACTTCGCAACGAGCAGTACTTC
few	TRBV9	-	TRBJ2-2	CASSVVLGGELFF	TGTGCCAGCAGCGTAGTTCTCGGAGGGGAGCTGTTTTTT
-	TRBV28	-	TRBJ2-3	CASSLTADTQYF	TGTGCCAGCAGCCTGACCGCAGATACGCAGTATTTT
-	TRBV6-1	TRBD2	TRBJ2-4	CASSGPTSGSLRGNIQYF	TGTGCCAGCAGTGGACCTACTAGCGGGAGTCTTCGAGGAAACATTCAGTACTTC
-	TRBV7-9	-	TRBJ2-2	CASSLGGRELFF	TGTGCCAGCAGCTTAGGAGGGAGGGAGCTGTTTTTT
-	TRBV4-3	-	TRBJ1-2	CASSLGTGYGYTF	TGCGCCAGCAGCCTTGGGACCGGTTATGGCTACACCTTC
-	TRBV7-3	-	TRBJ2-2	CASSPGTPHTGELFF	TGTGCCAGCAGCCCAGGGACACCCCACACCGGGGAGCTGTTTTTT
-	TRBV7-9	TRBD1	TRBJ2-7	CASSSTGTDSYEQYF	TGTGCCAGCAGCTCTACCGGGACAGACTCCTACGAGCAGTACTTC